The 28 T cell receptor beta chains in this list originate from one sample, sequenced in a study of cytomegalovirus exposure and HLA in healthy donors. PCR involved 60 Vbeta and 13 Jbeta primers. Assay: immunoSEQ multiplex PCR; the TCRdb copy retains only in-frame clones and omits some. The sample has 100,000 to 150,000 clones, over 65% seen once. Material: PBMCs. All receptors come from a woman aged 35 to 49 in good health and CMV-seronegative.

This clone was observed a handful of times. This rearrangement joins TRBV21-1 to TRBJ2-3; the D call of TRBD2 is as the table states it, not checked on the DNA. TRBV21-1 counts as a pseudogene. The length of the CDR3 is 16 residues. This CDR3 reads CASSPQSEGCTDTQYF. In nucleotides, the CDR3 is TGTGCCAGCAGCCCTCAGTCTGAGGGTTGCACAGATACGCAGTATTTT.

This clone occurred once. V usage is TRBV11-1 and J usage is TRBJ2-5; D gene ambiguous. This CDR3 is 15 amino acids long. CDR1 SGHAT and CDR2 FQDESV come from the germline V gene (reference sequence). V lost 0 bases to trimming and J lost 2 bases, with 10 bases between them. The CDR3 protein is CASSLAGSGQETQYF. The CDR3 DNA reads TGTGCCAGCAGCTTAGCCGGCTCAGGTCAAGAGACCCAGTACTTC. Supplemented by reference TRBV11-1 and TRBJ2-5, the full variable domain reads EAEVAQSPRYKITEKSQAVAFWCDPISGHATLYWYRQILGQGPELLVQFQDESVVDDSQLPKDRFSAERLKGVDSTLKIQPAELGDSAMYLCASSLAGSGQETQYFGPGTRLLVL.

V and J are TRBV18 and TRBJ2-1, with D tentatively TRBD2 (7 bases). The germline gives CDR1 KGHSH, CDR2 LQKENI. With 2 bases removed from V and 7 bases from J, the gap between germline ends came to 15 bases. The CDR3 is 15 amino acids. The CDR3 spells CASSPGQIGGNEQFF. CDR3 bases: TGTGCCAGCTCACCAGGACAGATCGGGGGGAATGAGCAGTTCTTC.

This chain connects TRBV2 to TRBJ2-5; 10 bases are shared with TRBD2. This CDR3 spans 12 amino acids. Germline V lookup: CDR1 SNHLY, CDR2 FYNNEI. With 7 bases clipped from V and 5 bases from J, the junction kept 1 base outside the gene matches. This chain's CDR3 is CASKAGGETQYF. CDR3 nucleotides: TGTGCCAGCAAAGCGGGAGGGGAGACCCAGTACTTC.

A few counts support this clone. Additional DNA sequences in this sample encode the identical CDR3. This sequence joins TRBV19 and TRBJ2-5; weak D call: TRBD1 (5 bases). The CDR3 totals 12 residues. V lost 6 bases to trimming and J lost 5 bases, with 10 bases between them. Germline CDR1 reads LNHDA; CDR2 reads SQIVND (reference sequence). The CDR3 here is CASRQAGETQYF. CDR3 coding DNA: TGTGCCAGTAGACAGGCAGGGGAGACCCAGTACTTC.

In this sample, this clone turned up once. The chain recombines TRBV28 with TRBJ1-2, with 8 positions matching TRBD1. V was pared by 6 bases and J by 10 bases, with 16 bases of the junction left unmatched. The CDR3 is made up of 15 amino acids. Germline V gene lookup returns CDR1 MDHEN and CDR2 SYDVKM. CDR3 protein: CASSRITGGNPTYTF. The CDR3 DNA sequence: TGTGCCAGCAGCCGCATTACAGGGGGTAACCCTACCTACACCTTC.

The chain recombines TRBV7-2 with TRBJ2-5, with D possibly TRBD2 on 6 matching bases. The J call may be mistaken, given a closer DNA end match to TRBJ2-7. The CDR3 totals 14 residues. Germline loops: CDR1 SGHTA, CDR2 FQGNSA. The CDR3 reads CASSPRLGGYEQYF. CDR3 DNA sequence: TGTGCCAGCAGCCCAAGACTAGGAGGCTACGAGCAGTACTTC.

This chain connects TRBV6-5 to TRBJ1-6, with D unclear. Trimming shortened V by 6 bases and J by 7 bases, and 16 bases separated the two germline ends. This CDR3 comprises 15 residues. The germline V gene encodes CDR1 MNHEY and CDR2 SVGAGI. The CDR3 coding sequence is TGTGCCAGCAGCCTAAGACCGGGAGGGAATTCACCCCTCCACTTT. Protein sequence: CASSLRPGGNSPLHF.

This clone was picked up one time. V usage is TRBV19 and J usage is TRBJ1-5; 8 bases match TRBD1. Per the germline V gene, CDR1 is LNHDA and CDR2 is SQIVND (reference sequence). The CDR3 contains 15 residues. V dropped 1 base and J dropped 9; count of bases not matched to a gene: 8. The CDR3 protein is CASSIGTGGDRPQHF. The CDR3 DNA reads TGTGCCAGTAGTATAGGAACAGGGGGTGATCGGCCCCAGCATTTT.

V usage is TRBV7-2 and J usage is TRBJ2-5; 7 nucleotides match TRBD2. Germline CDR1 and CDR2: SGHTA and FQGNSA. V trimming: 7 bases; J trimming: 5 bases; junction bases outside the gene matches: 19. CDR3 size: 17 residues. DNA of the CDR3: TGTGCCAGCACGAAGCGGGGAGTGGGAATGAAGGGGGAGACCCAGTACTTC. Protein product: CASTKRGVGMKGETQYF.

V is TRBV23-1 and J is TRBJ1-1; D not resolved. TRBV23-1 counts as an open reading frame of uncertain function. V gave up 1 base and J gave up 5 bases, with 8 bases separating them. The CDR3 has 13 residues. The CDR3 reads CASSQYRETEAFF. The CDR3 region has the DNA TGCGCCAGCAGTCAATATCGGGAAACTGAAGCTTTCTTT.

This clone was observed a handful of times. The chain joins TRBV7-2 to TRBJ1-1, with D perhaps matching TRBD1 (6 bases). V was trimmed by 0 bases and J by 9 bases, leaving 14 bases between them. This CDR3 is built from 14 residues. Germline V gene sequence: CDR1 SGHTA, CDR2 FQGNSA. The CDR3: CASSLAGTSLQAFF. The CDR3, as DNA: TGTGCCAGCAGCTTAGCGGGGACATCTCTACAAGCTTTCTTT.

Only a few counts were recorded for this clone. The chain uses TRBV6-5 and TRBJ2-7, with D possibly matching TRBD1 (6 bases). Germline CDR1 MNHEY, CDR2 SVGAGI. This CDR3 contains 13 residues. V was cut by 6 bases and J by 2 bases, with 11 bases left in between. The chain's CDR3 is CASRFDRTYEQYF. CDR3 nucleotides: TGTGCCAGCAGATTCGACAGGACCTACGAGCAGTACTTC.

This clone came up once. The chain uses TRBV7-3 and TRBJ2-2, with TRBD2 matching 7 bases. Germline V gene lookup returns CDR1 SGHTA and CDR2 FQGTGA. The CDR3 length is 15 residues. V lost 4 bases to trimming and J lost 4 bases; unmatched junction nucleotides: 6. This CDR3 is CASSYVAGSTGELFF. CDR3 DNA sequence: TGTGCCAGCAGCTACGTAGCGGGTTCCACCGGGGAGCTGTTTTTT.

This clone was detected only once. The chain employs TRBV2 and TRBJ2-1; TRBD2 matches 11 bases. Unmatched junction bases numbered 10, after V lost 6 bases and J lost 9 bases. The CDR3 covers 15 residues. Germline V CDR1 and CDR2: SNHLY, FYNNEI. The DNA of the CDR3 is TGTGCCAGCAGGTATATAGCGGGAGGGCATGGTGAGCAGTTCTTC. Amino acid sequence: CASRYIAGGHGEQFF.

This clone was detected a few times. The genes are TRBV5-6 and TRBJ2-3; weak D call: TRBD1 (5 bases). V shed 3 bases and J shed 1 base, with 6 bases lying between them. The CDR3 spans 13 residues. Germline V gene lookup returns CDR1 SGHDT and CDR2 YYEEEE. CDR3 nucleotides: TGTGCCAGCAGCTCACAGGGCACAGATACGCAGTATTTT. Its protein is CASSSQGTDTQYF. Looking up the rest from reference TRBV5-6 and TRBJ2-3 gives the full variable domain: DAGVTQSPTHLIKTRGQQVTLRCSPKSGHDTVSWYQQALGQGPQFIFQYYEEEERQRGNFPDRFSGHQFPNYSSELNVNALLLGDSALYLCASSSQGTDTQYFGPGTRLTVL.

This chain uses TRBV4-1 with TRBJ2-1, with 7 bases fitting TRBD2. CDR1 is MGHRA, CDR2 YSYEKL, per germline. The CDR3 length is 16 residues. V was clipped by 2 bases and J by 8 bases; unmatched bases: 12. CDR3 bases: TGCGCCAGCAGCCAACTTCAGCTAGCGGAACACTATGAGCAGTTCTTC. It yields the protein CASSQLQLAEHYEQFF.

The gene calls are TRBV6-5 and TRBJ2-7; no reliable D call. The ends were cut back, 2 bases at V and 6 bases at J, with 11 bases in the middle. The length of the CDR3 is 13 residues. Germline loops: CDR1 MNHEY, CDR2 SVGAGI. The CDR3 DNA reads as TGTGCCAGCAGTTACGACAAAAGGCGCGAGCAGTACTTC. This encodes CASSYDKRREQYF.

This chain connects TRBV18 to TRBJ2-2; TRBD1 might be the D (5 bases). Trimming pared 2 bases from V and 5 bases from J, leaving 27 bases between. CDR1 and CDR2 from the germline V gene are KGHSH and LQKENI. The CDR3 totals 20 residues. The CDR3 coding sequence is TGTGCCAGCTCACCAGCGCGGTTCGTCAGGGCCGAAAAGGGAACCGGGGAGCTGTTTTTT. This translates into CASSPARFVRAEKGTGELFF. The full variable domain, its missing parts supplied by reference TRBV18 and TRBJ2-2, is NAGVMQNPRHLVRRRGQEARLRCSPMKGHSHVYWYRQLPEEGLKFMVYLQKENIIDESGMPKERFSAEFPKEGPSILRIQQVVRGDSAAYFCASSPARFVRAEKGTGELFFGEGSRLTVL.

J is TRBJ2-1 and V is TRBV7-9; D remains unclear. Germline values: CDR1 SEHNR, CDR2 FQNEAQ (reference sequence). The CDR3 consists of 12 residues. Deletions cut 4 bases from V and 3 bases from J, with 4 bases between. CDR3 region: CASSSIYNEQFF. The CDR3 DNA reads as TGTGCCAGCAGCTCCATCTACAATGAGCAGTTCTTC.

The chain uses TRBV5-1 and TRBJ2-6; D unresolved. The CDR3 sequence is 15 residues long. The ends were cut back, 7 bases at V and 0 bases at J, with 11 bases in the middle. Germline V CDR1 and CDR2: SGHRS, YFSETQ. As DNA, the CDR3 is TGCGCCAGCGGAGTGGCCAGCTCTGGGGCCAACGTCCTGACTTTC. Translation gives CASGVASSGANVLTF.

V and J are TRBV9 and TRBJ2-2, with 9 bases matching TRBD1. The CDR3 is 16 residues long. V lost 0 bases, J lost 6 bases, and 6 bases stayed unmatched. Germline V CDR1 and CDR2: SGDLS, YYNGEE. DNA of the CDR3: TGTGCCAGCAGCGTAGGCGGGACAGGGCGGGCCGGGGAGCTGTTTTTT. Protein sequence: CASSVGGTGRAGELFF.

This clone was counted a few times. The V call is TRBV5-6, the J call TRBJ2-3; 12 bases agree with TRBD2. CDR1 is SGHDT, CDR2 YYEEEE, per germline. Unmatched junction bases numbered 12, after V lost 4 bases and J lost 3 bases. The CDR3 covers 18 residues. This CDR3 reads CASSPSGRASGVTDTQYF. The CDR3 DNA follows: TGTGCCAGCAGCCCTAGCGGGAGGGCCAGTGGGGTGACAGATACGCAGTATTTT. The full variable domain, completed using reference TRBV5-6 and TRBJ2-3, is DAGVTQSPTHLIKTRGQQVTLRCSPKSGHDTVSWYQQALGQGPQFIFQYYEEEERQRGNFPDRFSGHQFPNYSSELNVNALLLGDSALYLCASSPSGRASGVTDTQYFGPGTRLTVL.

The chain employs TRBV7-3 and TRBJ2-1; 9 positions agree with TRBD2. The CDR3 runs to 15 residues. Germline V gene data show CDR1 as SGHTA and CDR2 as FQGTGA. V lost 5 bases, J lost 9 bases, and 11 bases stayed unmatched. The CDR3 sequence is CASSPIAGVPTEQFF. The CDR3 DNA follows: TGTGCCAGCAGCCCAATAGCGGGAGTCCCTACTGAGCAGTTCTTC.

The genes are TRBV6-6 and TRBJ1-2, with a tentative D call TRBD1 (5 bases). V was shortened by 5 bases and J by 0 bases, with 7 bases between the two germline ends. This CDR3 region has 13 residues. Per the germline V gene, CDR1 is MNHNY and CDR2 is SVGAGI (reference sequence). The CDR3 sequence is CASSQGSNYGYTF. In DNA, the CDR3 is TGTGCCAGCAGTCAGGGATCTAACTATGGCTACACCTTC.

V and J are TRBV6-1 and TRBJ1-4, with D maybe TRBD1 (6 bases). CDR3 length equals 15 residues. Germline V gene data show CDR1 as MNHNS and CDR2 as SASEGT. Trimming shortened V by 6 bases and J by 0 bases, and 11 bases separated the two germline ends. This chain's CDR3 is CASRARTATNEKLFF. The CDR3 bases are TGTGCCAGCAGGGCGAGGACAGCAACTAATGAAAAACTGTTTTTT.

Points on this clone: One junction end disagrees with the germline gene, perhaps due to a read error. The rearrangement uses TRBV7-9 and TRBJ2-7, with 10 nucleotides matching TRBD2. Germline loops: CDR1 SEHNR, CDR2 FQNEAQ (reference sequence). The CDR3 covers 16 residues. The CDR3 loop reads CSSSWAGTSASYEQYF. Here the CDR3 DNA reads TGTTCCAGCAGCTGGGCCGGGACTAGCGCATCCTACGAGCAGTACTTC.

This clone was observed a few times. The rearrangement joins TRBV25-1 to TRBJ2-5; D might be TRBD2 (6 bases). Trimming shortened V by 4 bases and J by 5 bases, and 11 bases separated the two germline ends. Germline V CDR1 and CDR2: MGHDK, SYGVNS. The CDR3 runs 13 residues. The CDR3 sequence: CASSGGVAETQYF. CDR3 in DNA: TGTGCCAGCAGTGGGGGGGTAGCCGAGACCCAGTACTTC.